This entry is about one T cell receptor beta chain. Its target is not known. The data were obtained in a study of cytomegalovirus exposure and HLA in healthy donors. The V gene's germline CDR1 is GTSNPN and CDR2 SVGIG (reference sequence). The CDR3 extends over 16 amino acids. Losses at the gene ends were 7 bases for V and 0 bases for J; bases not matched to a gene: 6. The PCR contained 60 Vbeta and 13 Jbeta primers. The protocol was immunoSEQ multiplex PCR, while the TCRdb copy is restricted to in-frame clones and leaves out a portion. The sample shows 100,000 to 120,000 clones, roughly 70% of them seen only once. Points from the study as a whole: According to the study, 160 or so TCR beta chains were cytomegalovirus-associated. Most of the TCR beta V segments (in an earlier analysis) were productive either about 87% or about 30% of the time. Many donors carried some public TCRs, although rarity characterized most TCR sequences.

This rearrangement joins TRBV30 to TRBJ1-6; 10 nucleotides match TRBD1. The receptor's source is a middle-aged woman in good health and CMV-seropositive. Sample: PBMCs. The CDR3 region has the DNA TGTGCCTCGTGGGACAGGGGAAGCTCCTATAATTCACCCCTCCACTTT. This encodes CASWDRGSSYNSPLHF.